This TCR beta chain appears in the sequencing data of a study of T cell responses to AZD1222 COVID-19 vaccine. CDR1 is MDHEN and CDR2 is SYDVKM in the germline V gene. The CDR3 has 16 amino acids. V shed 2 bases and J shed 3 bases, with 16 bases lying between them. Libraries were prepared by immunoSEQ multiplex PCR; TCRdb keeps only in-frame clonotypes and omits some of them. The sample comprises 100,000 to 150,000 clones, 70% to 90% of which are singletons, and approximately 20% rests with the top ten. This sample comprised peripheral blood, obtained on day 0 of AZD1222 vaccination. The TCR originated in an adult in good health. The rearrangement links TRBV28 to TRBJ1-2; TRBD1 might be the D (5 bases). This chain's CDR3 is CASSLAGEGQDYGYTF. The DNA of the CDR3 is TGTGCCAGCAGTTTAGCCGGGGAGGGGCAGGACTATGGCTACACCTTC.